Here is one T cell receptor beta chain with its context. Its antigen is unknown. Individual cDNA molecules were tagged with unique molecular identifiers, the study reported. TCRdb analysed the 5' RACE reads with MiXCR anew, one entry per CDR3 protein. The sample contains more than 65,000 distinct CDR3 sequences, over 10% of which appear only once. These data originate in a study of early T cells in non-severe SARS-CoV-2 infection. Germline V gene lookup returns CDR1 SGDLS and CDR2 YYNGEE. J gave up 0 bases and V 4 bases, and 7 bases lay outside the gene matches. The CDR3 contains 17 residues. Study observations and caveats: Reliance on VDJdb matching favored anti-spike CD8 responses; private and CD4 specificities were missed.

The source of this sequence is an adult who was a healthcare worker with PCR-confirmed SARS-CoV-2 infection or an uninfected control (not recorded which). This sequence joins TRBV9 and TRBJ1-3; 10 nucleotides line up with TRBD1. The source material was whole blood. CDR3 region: CASSLGQGRVSGNTIYF. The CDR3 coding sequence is TGTGCCAGCAGCCTGGGACAGGGGAGGGTCTCTGGAAACACCATATATTTT.